This T cell receptor beta chain emerged from a study of shared clonotypes between healthy human individuals. Findings and limits, study-wide: Of the naive CD4 clonotypes, about 5.4% were shared across a few donors.

Naive CD8 populations comprised CD45RO-negative cells positively selected for CCR7, excluding terminally differentiated effector memory CD45RA+ cells. V was trimmed by 2 bases and J by 4 bases, leaving 10 bases between them. The germline CDR1 and CDR2 sequences are SGHKS and YYEKEE (reference sequence). The CDR3 is made up of 14 amino acids. Worth noting for this clone: Antigen specificity is unknown.

The assay was immunoSEQ multiplex PCR, and TCRdb's table has in-frame clones only and misses some. The sample lists about 2.2 million clones, 85% to 95% occurring once. The sequencing sample was made of naive CD8+ T cells from PBMCs. V is TRBV5-5 and J is TRBJ2-1, with a possible D match to TRBD1 (5 bases). This TCR was recovered from a young man in good health. Some clones in this sample may be carry-over from other donors' samples. DNA of the CDR3: TGTGCCAGCAGCTTCAGGGCACGATACAATGAGCAGTTCTTC. Its protein is CASSFRARYNEQFF.